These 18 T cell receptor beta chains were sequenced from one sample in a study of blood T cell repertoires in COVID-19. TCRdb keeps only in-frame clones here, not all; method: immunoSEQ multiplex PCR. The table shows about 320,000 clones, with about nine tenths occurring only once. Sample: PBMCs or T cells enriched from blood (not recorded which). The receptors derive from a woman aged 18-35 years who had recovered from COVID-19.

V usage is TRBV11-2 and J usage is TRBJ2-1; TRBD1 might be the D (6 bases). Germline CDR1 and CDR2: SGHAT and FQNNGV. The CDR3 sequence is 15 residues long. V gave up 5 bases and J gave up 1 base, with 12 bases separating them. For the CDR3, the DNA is TGTGCCAGCAGCACCAACAGGGTATCCTACAATGAGCAGTTCTTC. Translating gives CASSTNRVSYNEQFF.

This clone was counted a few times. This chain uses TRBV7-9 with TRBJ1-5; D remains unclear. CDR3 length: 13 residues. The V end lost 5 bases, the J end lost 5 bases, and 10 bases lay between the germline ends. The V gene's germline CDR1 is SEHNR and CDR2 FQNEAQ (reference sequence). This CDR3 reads CASSQAPHQPQHF. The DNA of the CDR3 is TGTGCCAGCAGCCAGGCACCCCATCAGCCCCAGCATTTT. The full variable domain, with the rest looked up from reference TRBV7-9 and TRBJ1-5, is DTGVSQNPRHKITKRGQNVTFRCDPISEHNRLYWYRQTLGQGPEFLTYFQNEAQLEKSRLLSDRFSAERPKGSFSTLEIQRTEQGDSAMYLCASSQAPHQPQHFGDGTRLSIL.

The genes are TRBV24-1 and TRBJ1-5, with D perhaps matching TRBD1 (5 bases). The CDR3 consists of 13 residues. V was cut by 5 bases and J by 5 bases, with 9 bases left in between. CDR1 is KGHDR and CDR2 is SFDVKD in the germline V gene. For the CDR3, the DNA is TGTGCCACCAGTGGGGGGGGAGATCAGCCCCAGCATTTT. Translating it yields CATSGGGDQPQHF.

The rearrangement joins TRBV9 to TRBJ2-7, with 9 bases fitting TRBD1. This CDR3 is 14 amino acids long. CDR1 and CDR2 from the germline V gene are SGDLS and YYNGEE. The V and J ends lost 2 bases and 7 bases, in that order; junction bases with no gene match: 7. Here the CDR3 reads CASSVTGQGGEQYF. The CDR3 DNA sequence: TGTGCCAGCAGCGTCACGGGACAGGGAGGGGAGCAGTACTTC.

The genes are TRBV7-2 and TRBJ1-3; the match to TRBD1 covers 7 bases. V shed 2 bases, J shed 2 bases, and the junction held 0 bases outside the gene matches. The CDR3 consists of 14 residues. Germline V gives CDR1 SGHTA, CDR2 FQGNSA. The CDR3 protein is CASSLQGAGNTIYF. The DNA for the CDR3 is TGTGCCAGCAGCTTACAGGGGGCTGGAAACACCATATATTTT.

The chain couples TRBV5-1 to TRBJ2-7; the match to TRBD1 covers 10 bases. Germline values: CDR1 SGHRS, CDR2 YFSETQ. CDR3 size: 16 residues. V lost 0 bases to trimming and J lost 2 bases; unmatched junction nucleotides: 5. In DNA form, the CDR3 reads TGCGCCAGCAGCTTGGCCCCCGGGACAGGGGCCTACGAGCAGTACTTC. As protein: CASSLAPGTGAYEQYF.

In nucleotides, the CDR3 is TGTGCCAGCAGTGAAGCAGGGGGCCCCGGGGAGCTGTTTTTT. Translating gives CASSEAGGPGELFF. This chain uses TRBV6-1 with TRBJ2-2, with 7 nucleotides matching TRBD1. Trimming at V came to 0 bases and at J to 6 bases, leaving 1 base not matched to a gene. CDR3 size: 14 residues. Germline-derived CDR1 and CDR2 are MNHNS and SASEGT.

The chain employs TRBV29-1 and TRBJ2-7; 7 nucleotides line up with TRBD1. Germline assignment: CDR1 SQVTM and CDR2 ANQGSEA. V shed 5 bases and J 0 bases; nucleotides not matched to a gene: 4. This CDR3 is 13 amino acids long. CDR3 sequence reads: CSVWGQTSYEQYF. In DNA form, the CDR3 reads TGCAGCGTTTGGGGACAGACCTCCTACGAGCAGTACTTC.

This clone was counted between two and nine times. CDR3 nucleotides: TGTGCCAGCAGTCGGACAGGGACATTAGATGAAAAACTGTTTTTT. Translating it yields CASSRTGTLDEKLFF. The chain recombines TRBV6-5 with TRBJ1-4; 8 nucleotides align to TRBD1. The CDR3 runs to 15 residues. From germline, CDR1 is MNHEY and CDR2 SVGAGI. J lost 6 bases, V lost 5 bases, and 8 bases had no gene match.

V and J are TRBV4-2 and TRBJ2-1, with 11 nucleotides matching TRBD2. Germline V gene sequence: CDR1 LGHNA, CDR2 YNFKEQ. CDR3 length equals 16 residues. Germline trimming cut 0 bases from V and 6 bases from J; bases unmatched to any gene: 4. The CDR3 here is CASSQDSSGGANEQFF. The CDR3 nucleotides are TGTGCCAGCAGCCAAGACAGTAGCGGGGGGGCCAATGAGCAGTTCTTC.

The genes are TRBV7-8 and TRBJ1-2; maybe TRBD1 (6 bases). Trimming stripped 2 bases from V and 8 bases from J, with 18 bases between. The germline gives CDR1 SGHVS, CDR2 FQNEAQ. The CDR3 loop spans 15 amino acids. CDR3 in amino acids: CASSLQGDTASGYTF. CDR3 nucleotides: TGTGCCAGCAGCTTACAAGGGGACACGGCTTCGGGCTACACCTTC.

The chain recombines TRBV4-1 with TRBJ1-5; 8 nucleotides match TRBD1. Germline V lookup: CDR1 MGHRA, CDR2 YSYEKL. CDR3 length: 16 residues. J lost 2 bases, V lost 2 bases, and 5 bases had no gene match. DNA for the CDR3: TGCGCCAGCAGCCAATCAGGACAGGGAGGCAATCAGCCCCAGCATTTT. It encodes CASSQSGQGGNQPQHF.

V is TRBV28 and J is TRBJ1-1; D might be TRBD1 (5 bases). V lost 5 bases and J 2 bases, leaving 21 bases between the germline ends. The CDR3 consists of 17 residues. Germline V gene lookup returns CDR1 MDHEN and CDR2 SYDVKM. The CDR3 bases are TGTGCCAGCAGTCGCGGGACGGCCGGACCTTTAAACACTGAAGCTTTCTTT. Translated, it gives CASSRGTAGPLNTEAFF. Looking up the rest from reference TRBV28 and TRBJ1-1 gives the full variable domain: DVKVTQSSRYLVKRTGEKVFLECVQDMDHENMFWYRQDPGLGLRLIYFSYDVKMKEKGDIPEGYSVSREKKERFSLILESASTNQTSMYLCASSRGTAGPLNTEAFFGQGTRLTVV.

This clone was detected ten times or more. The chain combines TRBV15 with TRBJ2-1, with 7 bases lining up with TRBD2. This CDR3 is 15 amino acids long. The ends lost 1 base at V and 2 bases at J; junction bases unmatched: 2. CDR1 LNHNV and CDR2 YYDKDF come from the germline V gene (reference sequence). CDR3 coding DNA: TGTGCCACCAGCAGAGTAGCGGGCACCTACAATGAGCAGTTCTTC. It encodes CATSRVAGTYNEQFF.

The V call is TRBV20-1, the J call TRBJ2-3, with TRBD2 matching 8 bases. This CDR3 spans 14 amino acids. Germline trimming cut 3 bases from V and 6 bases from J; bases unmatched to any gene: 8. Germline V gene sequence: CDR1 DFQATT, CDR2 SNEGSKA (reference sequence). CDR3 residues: CSASGGGRSDTQYF. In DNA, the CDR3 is TGCAGTGCTAGTGGGGGCGGGAGGTCGGATACGCAGTATTTT.

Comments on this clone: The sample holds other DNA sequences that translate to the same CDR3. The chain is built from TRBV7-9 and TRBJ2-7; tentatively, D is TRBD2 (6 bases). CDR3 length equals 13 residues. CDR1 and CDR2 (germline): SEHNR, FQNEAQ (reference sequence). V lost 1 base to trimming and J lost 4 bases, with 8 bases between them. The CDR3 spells CASSLVGLYEQYF. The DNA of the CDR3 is TGTGCCAGCAGCTTAGTGGGACTTTACGAGCAGTACTTC. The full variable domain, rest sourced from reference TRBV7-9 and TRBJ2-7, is DTGVSQNPRHKITKRGQNVTFRCDPISEHNRLYWYRQTLGQGPEFLTYFQNEAQLEKSRLLSDRFSAERPKGSFSTLEIQRTEQGDSAMYLCASSLVGLYEQYFGPGTRLTVT.

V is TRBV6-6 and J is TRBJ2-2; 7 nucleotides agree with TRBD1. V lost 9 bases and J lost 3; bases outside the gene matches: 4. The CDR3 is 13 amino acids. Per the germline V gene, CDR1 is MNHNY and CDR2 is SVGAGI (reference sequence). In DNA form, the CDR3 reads TGTGCCAGTCGAGACAGGGACACCGGGGAGCTGTTTTTT. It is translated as CASRDRDTGELFF.

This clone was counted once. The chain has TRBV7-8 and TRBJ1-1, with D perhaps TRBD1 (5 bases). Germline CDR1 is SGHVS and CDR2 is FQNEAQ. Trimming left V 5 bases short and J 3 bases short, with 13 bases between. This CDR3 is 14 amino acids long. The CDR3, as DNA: TGTGCCAGCAGCCCCGGGGGGTGGGACACTGAAGCTTTCTTT. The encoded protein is CASSPGGWDTEAFF.